Each of the 17 T cell receptor beta chains below was sequenced from the same sample in a study of T cell repertoires in cytomegalovirus infection. TCRdb fed the reads into MiXCR, producing one record per CDR3 protein. This table holds about 830,000 distinct CDR3 sequences, approximately 29% found once. These TCRs are of unknown antigen specificity. This specimen consisted of cultured CD8+ T cells from PBMCs, obtained from culture after CMV antigen stimulation. The receptors were gathered from a human donor in good health (CMV status not recorded). Some clones in this sample may be carry-over from other donors' samples.

This clonotype was seen only a few times. This rearrangement joins TRBV12-3 or TRBV12-4 to TRBJ1-2; D is undetermined. The V end lost 3 bases, the J end lost 4 bases, and 12 bases lay between the germline ends. The CDR3 spans 14 residues. CDR3 coding DNA: TGTGCCAGCAGTTTTTCGCCAGACCCCTATGGCTACACCTTC. Translation gives CASSFSPDPYGYTF.

This sequence joins TRBV27 and TRBJ2-1, with 11 bases fitting TRBD1. Looked up from germline, CDR1 is MNHEY and CDR2 is SMNVEV (reference sequence). Unmatched junction bases numbered 4, after V lost 5 bases and J lost 7 bases. The CDR3 covers 14 residues. This CDR3 is CASSARDRGNEQFF. CDR3 nucleotides: TGTGCCAGCAGTGCCCGGGACAGGGGGAATGAGCAGTTCTTC.

The V call is TRBV12-3 or TRBV12-4, the J call TRBJ2-5; TRBD2 matches 11 bases. The CDR3 is 17 amino acids. V shed 7 bases and J 3 bases; nucleotides not matched to a gene: 13. CDR3 bases: TGTGCCAGCACCATGGATAGCGGGGGGGCCCTCGAAGAGACCCAGTACTTC. It codes for CASTMDSGGALEETQYF.

This clonotype appeared a few times. The CDR3 coding sequence is TGTGCCACCAGCACAGGGCGGGGAGCCTACAATGAGCAGTTCTTC. This encodes CATSTGRGAYNEQFF. V and J are TRBV15 and TRBJ2-1; D is possibly TRBD2 (6 bases). This CDR3 is 15 amino acids long. CDR1 and CDR2 from the germline V gene are LNHNV and YYDKDF (reference sequence). V lost 4 bases and J lost 2, with 12 bases in between.

This clonotype showed up many times. The chain has TRBV28 and TRBJ1-2; D might be TRBD1 (5 bases). The CDR3 sequence is 16 residues long. Trimming pared 5 bases from V and 8 bases from J, leaving 24 bases between. The germline V gene encodes CDR1 MDHEN and CDR2 SYDVKM. The CDR3 nucleotides read TGTGCCAGCAGTCCGCAATATAGCTACAGGCTTAAGGGCTACACCTTC. Amino acid sequence: CASSPQYSYRLKGYTF.

Only one count was recorded for this clonotype. DNA for the CDR3: TGTGCCATAGCGACAGATACGCAGTATTTT. It encodes CAIATDTQYF. The J gene is TRBJ2-3, the V gene TRBV2, with a possible D match to TRBD2 (5 bases). The V end lost 10 bases, the J end lost 3 bases, and 5 bases lay between the germline ends. Germline CDR1 SNHLY, CDR2 FYNNEI. This CDR3 is 10 amino acids long.

Details on this clonotype: A read error may explain this, as a much larger clone is one base away. The chain is built from TRBV7-8 and TRBJ2-7; D is tentatively TRBD1 or TRBD2 (5 bases each). Germline V gives CDR1 SGHVS, CDR2 FQNEAQ. The length of the CDR3 is 13 residues. This CDR3 is CANSLTARDHMVV. CDR3 nucleotides: TGTGCCAACAGCCTTACCGCTCGGGACCATATGGTAGTC.

The V gene is TRBV2, the J gene TRBJ2-7; D call uncertain. This CDR3 spans 14 amino acids. Germline V gene data show CDR1 as SNHLY and CDR2 as FYNNEI. V was pared by 2 bases and J by 6 bases, with 14 bases between. The CDR3 DNA reads TGTGCCAGCAGTGAAAAGGGAACTTTGCGCGAGCAGTACTTC. This encodes CASSEKGTLREQYF. Based on the CDR3 plus reference TRBV2 and TRBJ2-7, the full variable domain is EPEVTQTPSHQVTQMGQEVILRCVPISNHLYFYWYRQILGQKVEFLVSFYNNEISEKSEIFDDQFSVERPDGSNFTLKIRSTKLEDSAMYFCASSEKGTLREQYFGPGTRLTVT.

The V and J genes are TRBV6-5 and TRBJ2-5; D is possibly TRBD1 or TRBD2 (5 bases each). Trimming shortened V by 8 bases and J by 1 base, and 8 bases separated the two germline ends. The CDR3 covers 12 residues. Germline-derived CDR1 and CDR2 are MNHEY and SVGAGI. CDR3 sequence reads: CASLGTQETQYF. Here the CDR3 DNA reads TGTGCCAGCCTGGGGACCCAAGAGACCCAGTACTTC.

J is TRBJ2-3 and V is TRBV10-3, with D unresolved. The CDR3 is 11 amino acids. Germline assignment: CDR1 ENHRY and CDR2 SYGVKD. The V and J ends lost 4 bases and 6 bases respectively, with 5 bases between them. Here the CDR3 reads CAISAGDTQYF. The CDR3 coding sequence is TGTGCCATCAGTGCCGGGGATACGCAGTATTTT.

The CDR3, as DNA: TGCGCCAGCAGCCCAAGTCTTACCCCCACAGGAAACGAAAAACTGTTTTTT. Residues: CASSPSLTPTGNEKLFF. The genes are TRBV4-1 and TRBJ1-4; D possibly corresponds to TRBD1 (5 bases). This CDR3 has 17 residues. The germline CDR1 and CDR2 sequences are MGHRA and YSYEKL. Trimming removed 4 bases from V and 8 bases from J, with 23 bases in between.

This clonotype was observed at least ten times. This chain uses TRBV7-6 with TRBJ2-7, with D possibly being TRBD1 or TRBD2 (5 bases each). V was cut by 5 bases and J by 6 bases, with 14 bases left in between. Germline V lookup: CDR1 SGHVS, CDR2 FNYEAQ. The CDR3 has 13 residues. The CDR3 reads CASSVGAGLEQYV. The CDR3 bases are TGTGCCAGCAGCGTCGGGGCAGGGCTCGAGCAGTACGTC.

Of note for this clonotype: A read error may account for a junction end that differs from germline. This sequence joins TRBV6-8 and TRBJ2-7, with 8 bases that match TRBD2. Germline V lookup: CDR1 MNHGY, CDR2 SAAAGT. The CDR3 length is 17 residues. CDR3: CASSYSLAGGLGYEPYF. The CDR3 DNA reads as TGTGCCAGCAGTTACTCACTGGCGGGGGGCCTCGGATACGAGCCGTACTTC.

This clonotype was picked up a small number of times. The chain links TRBV6-1 to TRBJ1-6, with TRBD1 identical over 8 bases. Trimming removed 0 bases from V and 6 bases from J; junction bases left unmatched: 4. The germline V gene encodes CDR1 MNHNS and CDR2 SASEGT. The CDR3 is made up of 16 amino acids. The CDR3 reads CASSEARDRLNSPLHF. For the CDR3, the DNA is TGTGCCAGCAGTGAAGCCCGGGACAGGCTTAATTCACCCCTCCACTTT.

The V call is TRBV11-3, the J call TRBJ2-7, with D hard to call. Germline CDR1 SGHNT, CDR2 YENEEA. This CDR3 region has 15 residues. V was shortened by 5 bases and J by 2 bases, with 16 bases between the two germline ends. The CDR3 here is CASSPHFGAAYEQYF. The CDR3 nucleotides read TGTGCCAGCAGCCCCCATTTCGGAGCCGCCTACGAGCAGTACTTC.

This clonotype was recorded a few times. The chain couples TRBV13 to TRBJ2-1, with TRBD1 matching over 11 bases. Germline-derived CDR1 and CDR2 are PRHDT and FYEKMQ (reference sequence). This CDR3 has 15 amino acids. The junction had 11 bases not matched to a gene; V was cut back by 7 bases and J by 9 bases. CDR3 DNA: TGTGCCAGCACCAATCGGGACAGGGGGGAAGGTGAGCAGTTCTTC. Its protein product is CASTNRDRGEGEQFF.

The gene calls are TRBV7-9 and TRBJ1-2; no firm D call. The V end was cut by 0 bases, the J end by 3 bases, with 11 bases between. In germline, CDR1 is SEHNR, CDR2 FQNEAQ (reference sequence). CDR3 length: 15 amino acids. The CDR3 is CASSLAGGPDYGYTF. The CDR3 DNA is TGTGCCAGCAGCTTAGCGGGAGGTCCCGACTATGGCTACACCTTC.